This T cell receptor beta chain was identified in a study of Ad26.COV2.S vaccination and SARS-CoV-2 variants. As for the study in general: A COV1001 Ad26.COV2.S trial-arm participant provided the sample. Ad26.COV2.S was injected intramuscularly once or twice, 56 days apart.

Sequenced by immunoSEQ multiplex PCR; TCRdb stores in-frame clones only, minus some. The sample carries more than 300,000 clones, roughly 91% recorded once. Points from the study as a whole: Spike-specific TCR breadth was greater after Ad26.COV2.S than placebo.

As to this clone: Its antigen is undetermined.

The treatment: about 20 received Ad26.COV2.S at low or high dose, single or two shots; roughly five received placebo; per-sample allocation not given. Day 63 after the first vaccine or placebo injection was the time point for sampling. Ad26 vector vaccine expressed Wuhan-strain SARS-CoV-2 spike. The input for sequencing was peripheral blood, taken in a trial of Ad26.COV2.S vaccine versus placebo. The TCR sequence derives from a person aged 18 to 59 who received the Ad26.COV2.S COVID-19 vaccine or a placebo.

CDR3 bases: TGTGCCAGCCGCCGGGACAGCGCCTACAATGAGCAGTTCTTC. Translating it yields CASRRDSAYNEQFF. V usage is TRBV6-4 and J usage is TRBJ2-1, with 7 bases that match TRBD1. Germline CDR1 is MRHNA and CDR2 is SNTAGT. V lost 8 bases to trimming and J lost 2 bases; unmatched junction nucleotides: 6. This CDR3 is built from 14 residues.